Below are 26 T cell receptor beta chains sequenced from a single sample in a study of blood T cells in healthy people across ages. Next came a second PCR, run for about 6 to 12 cycles, which used a sample-barcoded 5' primer along with a J-beta primer mix. Using its own MiXCR run on the 5' RACE reads, TCRdb lists one record per CDR3 protein. Here the sample spans fewer than 1,200,000 distinct CDR3 sequences, under 30% being singletons. In addition, the sample was reused for a study of T cells of mothers and their children.

Input material: blood. All receptors come from a girl aged 2 to 9 in good health.

This clonotype was observed a handful of times. This rearrangement joins TRBV7-9 to TRBJ1-2, with D perhaps matching TRBD1 (5 bases). The CDR3 runs to 14 residues. Trimming shortened V by 1 base and J by 5 bases, and 11 bases separated the two germline ends. Per the germline V gene, CDR1 is SEHNR and CDR2 is FQNEAQ (reference sequence). CDR3 sequence reads: CASSLVDSRYGYTF. DNA of the CDR3: TGTGCCAGCAGCTTAGTTGACAGCCGATATGGCTACACCTTC. Full variable domain (remainder filled in from reference TRBV7-9 and TRBJ1-2): DTGVSQNPRHKITKRGQNVTFRCDPISEHNRLYWYRQTLGQGPEFLTYFQNEAQLEKSRLLSDRFSAERPKGSFSTLEIQRTEQGDSAMYLCASSLVDSRYGYTFGSGTRLTVV.

This clonotype turned up a few times. The chain couples TRBV20-1 to TRBJ2-3; the match to TRBD1 covers 9 bases. The CDR3 loop spans 14 amino acids. After removal of 6 bases from V and 7 bases from J, the junction contained 11 bases not matched to a gene. Germline CDR1 DFQATT, CDR2 SNEGSKA (reference sequence). The CDR3 here is CSASDRGELNTQYF. DNA of the CDR3: TGCAGTGCATCGGACAGGGGAGAACTTAATACGCAGTATTTT.

The table lists this clonotype with many counts. The V and J genes are TRBV11-2 and TRBJ2-3; possibly TRBD2 for D (5 bases). Trimming took 4 bases from V and 0 from J, leaving 11 bases between them. The CDR3 length is 15 residues. Germline loops: CDR1 SGHAT, CDR2 FQNNGV. The CDR3 is CASSSLSGSTDTQYF. CDR3 nucleotide sequence: TGTGCCAGCAGCTCCCTGAGCGGAAGCACAGATACGCAGTATTTT.

This rearrangement joins TRBV12-3 or TRBV12-4 to TRBJ2-5; 7 bases line up with TRBD2. This CDR3 has 15 amino acids. V shed 4 bases and J 4 bases; nucleotides not matched to a gene: 9. The CDR3 DNA reads as TGTGCCAGCAGTTCCCAGACTAGCAGAACAGAGACCCAGTACTTC. Protein: CASSSQTSRTETQYF.

Only one count was recorded for this clonotype. The chain uses TRBV4-3 and TRBJ2-5; D tentatively fits TRBD1 or TRBD2 (6 bases each). The J call may be in error: the DNA end matches TRBJ2-1 better. CDR1 LGHNA and CDR2 YSLEER come from the germline V gene. CDR3 length: 15 residues. CDR3 residues: CASSQDGGLFDEQFF. CDR3 DNA sequence: TGCGCCAGCAGCCAAGATGGGGGGCTTTTCGATGAGCAGTTCTTC.

This clonotype showed up just a few times. The V call is TRBV6-5, the J call TRBJ2-1, with D perhaps TRBD1 or TRBD2 (5 bases each). Gene TRBJ2-5 matches the end of the DNA better, so the J call may be wrong. The germline V gene has CDR1 MNHEY and CDR2 SVGAGI. The CDR3 consists of 15 residues. Here the CDR3 DNA reads TGTGCCAGCAGTTACTCGGGACCCACGGCGGAGACCCAGTACTTC. Its protein is CASSYSGPTAETQYF.

The chain links TRBV3-1 to TRBJ1-5, with D maybe TRBD1 (5 bases). Deletions cut 3 bases from V and 4 bases from J, with 13 bases between. The CDR3 contains 15 residues. Germline V gene data show CDR1 as LGHDT and CDR2 as YNNKEL (reference sequence). The CDR3 nucleotides read TGTGCCAGCAGCCAGGGAATGGGGACTAATCAGCCCCAGCATTTT. Protein product: CASSQGMGTNQPQHF.

In its sample, this clonotype was seen a few times. The CDR3 loop reads CASSSSFLAGVYEQYF. The DNA for the CDR3 is TGTGCCAGCAGTTCTTCCTTTTTAGCGGGGGTGTACGAGCAGTACTTC. The chain joins TRBV28 to TRBJ2-5; 9 bases line up with TRBD2. Near its end, the DNA agrees better with TRBJ2-7, so the J call may be wrong. Germline assignment: CDR1 MDHEN and CDR2 SYDVKM. The CDR3 is 16 residues long.

This clonotype was picked up a small number of times. J is TRBJ2-5 and V is TRBV5-6; no clear D gene. Per germline, CDR1 SGHDT and CDR2 YYEEEE. This CDR3 spans 13 amino acids. V was clipped by 6 bases and J by 2 bases, with 11 bases between them. The CDR3 DNA reads as TGTGCCAGCACTCTGGGGTCGCAAGAGACCCAGTACTTC. Amino acids: CASTLGSQETQYF.

This clonotype appeared a few times. The chain has TRBV7-2 and TRBJ2-4; D tentatively reads TRBD1 or TRBD2 (6 bases each). The CDR3 loop spans 14 amino acids. V was clipped by 3 bases and J by 11 bases, with 17 bases between them. Germline assignment: CDR1 SGHTA and CDR2 FQGNSA. The chain's CDR3 is CASSFPGVGGVQYF. The CDR3 DNA reads TGTGCCAGCAGCTTCCCCGGGGTCGGGGGCGTTCAGTACTTC.

Ten or more counts support this clonotype. The junction departs from germline at one end; a sequencing error may be responsible. This chain links TRBV7-9 with TRBJ1-4; 9 bases fit TRBD1. The CDR3 loop spans 15 amino acids. Germline V lookup: CDR1 SEHNR, CDR2 FQNEAQ (reference sequence). This CDR3 reads CASSLVTGGNEKLFF. The CDR3 region has the DNA TGCGCCAGCAGTCTCGTGACAGGGGGAAATGAAAAACTGTTTTTT.

The chain recombines TRBV12-3 or TRBV12-4 with TRBJ2-2, with D unresolved. V was clipped by 6 bases and J by 1 base, with 9 bases between them. The CDR3 has 14 amino acids. CDR3 coding DNA: TGTGCCAGCAGCCAGGACGGGAACACCGGGGAGCTGTTTTTT. It translates to CASSQDGNTGELFF.

This clonotype was counted only a few times. The gene calls are TRBV15 and TRBJ1-2, with D possibly matching TRBD1 (6 bases). In germline, CDR1 is LNHNV, CDR2 YYDKDF (reference sequence). V was trimmed by 9 bases and J by 2 bases, leaving 16 bases between them. This CDR3 comprises 14 residues. The CDR3 protein is CATSPGHLNYGYTF. The CDR3 coding sequence is TGTGCCACTTCCCCGGGACATCTGAACTATGGCTACACCTTC.

The sample holds a few counts of this clonotype. An end of the junction does not agree with germline; a read error may underlie this. V usage is TRBV6-1 and J usage is TRBJ2-7; D call uncertain. Looked up from germline, CDR1 is MNHNS and CDR2 is SASEGT. This CDR3 contains 15 residues. The CDR3 nucleotides read TGTGCCGGCAGTGTAATGGCGTTTAGCTCCTACGAGCAGTACTTC. It codes for CAGSVMAFSSYEQYF.

This clonotype was detected a few times. V gene TRBV5-5 combines with J gene TRBJ2-7; TRBD2 might be the D (5 bases). The germline V gene has CDR1 SGHKS and CDR2 YYEKEE (reference sequence). CDR3 length: 12 residues. The V end was cut by 3 bases, the J end by 6 bases, with 10 bases between. In DNA form, the CDR3 reads TGTGCCAGCAGCTCAGGAGGCTCCGAGCAGTACTTC. This gives the protein CASSSGGSEQYF.

The gene calls are TRBV5-5 and TRBJ2-1; D possibly matches TRBD1 or TRBD2 (5 bases each). The CDR3 is 12 amino acids. Germline V gene data show CDR1 as SGHKS and CDR2 as YYEKEE (reference sequence). The CDR3 nucleotides read TGTACCGTCCGGGGCATGACCAATGAGCAGTTCTTC. Amino acid sequence: CTVRGMTNEQFF.

This clonotype was recorded a few times. V is TRBV5-5 and J is TRBJ2-1; D might be TRBD2 (6 bases). V dropped 5 bases and J dropped 0 bases, with 15 bases sitting between them. The CDR3 totals 16 residues. Germline CDR1 SGHKS, CDR2 YYEKEE (reference sequence). The DNA for the CDR3 is TGTGCCAGCAGTTGGGCCGGGACTCACTCCTACAATGAGCAGTTCTTC. Encoded protein: CASSWAGTHSYNEQFF.

This chain connects TRBV5-1 to TRBJ2-6; D unresolved. V was cut by 2 bases and J by 0 bases, with 18 bases left in between. Germline-derived CDR1 and CDR2 are SGHRS and YFSETQ. This CDR3 spans 19 amino acids. The CDR3 protein is CASSFPTTSSFSGANVLTF. CDR3 coding DNA: TGCGCCAGCAGCTTCCCGACAACTTCATCCTTCTCTGGGGCCAACGTCCTGACTTTC.

The rearrangement joins TRBV7-2 to TRBJ2-5; the D gene is possibly TRBD1 (6 bases). TRBJ2-1 explains the end of the DNA better; the J call may be wrong. Germline V gives CDR1 SGHTA, CDR2 FQGNSA. This CDR3 has 14 residues. The CDR3 nucleotides read TGTGCCAGCAGCTTGAACAGGGTTTTATCTGAGCAGTTCTTC. Translating gives CASSLNRVLSEQFF.

The sample holds one count of this clonotype. The chain carries TRBV28 and TRBJ2-4, with 12 bases lining up with TRBD2. V was pared by 11 bases and J by 8 bases, with 13 bases of the junction left unmatched. The length of the CDR3 is 15 residues. The germline V gene has CDR1 MDHEN and CDR2 SYDVKM. The CDR3 is CASSLAGGLGDIQYF. The CDR3 region has the DNA TGTGCCTCGTCCCTAGCGGGAGGGCTAGGGGACATTCAGTACTTC.

This chain links TRBV7-9 with TRBJ2-5; no reliable D call. TRBJ2-7 matches the DNA end more closely, so the J call is doubtful. The germline V gene encodes CDR1 SEHNR and CDR2 FQNEAQ (reference sequence). The CDR3 consists of 15 residues. The CDR3 reads CASSSRRNPDYEQYF. Written as DNA, the CDR3 is TGTGCCAGCAGCTCTCGCAGGAATCCTGACTACGAGCAGTACTTC.

The chain is built from TRBV20-1 and TRBJ1-5; D remains ambiguous. The CDR3 has 12 residues. V gave up 3 bases and J gave up 6 bases, with 9 bases separating them. Germline V gene sequence: CDR1 DFQATT, CDR2 SNEGSKA (reference sequence). The CDR3, as DNA: TGCAGTGCTAGTAGTTCCGGTCAGCCCCAGCATTTT. This translates into CSASSSGQPQHF.

The chain couples TRBV7-6 to TRBJ2-7; D may be TRBD1 (6 bases). Germline V gene data show CDR1 as SGHVS and CDR2 as FNYEAQ. V lost 1 base and J lost 5, with 15 bases in between. The CDR3 runs to 15 residues. CDR3 sequence reads: CASSLGPGKGDEQYF. In DNA, the CDR3 is TGTGCCAGCAGCTTAGGCCCGGGGAAGGGGGACGAGCAGTACTTC.

About this clonotype itself: This CDR3 fails to terminate in the conserved phenylalanine or tryptophan, so it likely reflects a read error. This sequence joins TRBV20-1 and TRBJ2-1; TRBD2 matches 8 bases. Germline CDR1 and CDR2: DFQATT and SNEGSKA (reference sequence). J lost 8 bases, V lost 0 bases, and 15 bases had no gene match. The CDR3 consists of 17 residues. Written as DNA, the CDR3 is TGCAGTGCTAGAGATAACGTCTTGGCGGGGGGCCCGGATGAGCAGTTCCTC. Amino acids: CSARDNVLAGGPDEQFL.

The V gene is TRBV12-5, the J gene TRBJ1-2; D not resolved. Trimming stripped 0 bases from V and 6 bases from J, with 14 bases between. The CDR3 is 15 amino acids. Germline assignment: CDR1 LGHNT and CDR2 FRNRAP. The CDR3 protein is CASGLVSGVLDGYTF. CDR3 in DNA: TGTGCTAGTGGTTTGGTCTCTGGGGTATTGGATGGCTACACCTTC.

CDR3 in DNA: TGTGCCAGCCACGAAGGGATGGGTGGGGTAAAGACCCAGTACTTC. Amino acid sequence: CASHEGMGGVKTQYF. This chain links TRBV12-3 or TRBV12-4 with TRBJ2-5; D not resolved. V was clipped by 8 bases and J by 6 bases, with 22 bases between them. The length of the CDR3 is 15 residues.